The present TCR beta chain was sequenced within a study of T cell repertoires in cytomegalovirus infection. Study-wide context: CMV epitopes that were recently identified and HLA-C-restricted were used alongside well-studied HLA-B-restricted ones. Study results and limitations: Frequencies of public TCR beta families were cumulated, and this identified carriers of CMV plus the relevant HLA.

TCRdb reanalysed the reads using MiXCR and keeps one entry per CDR3 protein. The sample gives about 500,000 distinct CDR3 sequences, about 33% of which show up once; about a sixth is in the top ten. This clonotype appeared a few times. What it recognizes is unknown. Germline values: CDR1 MNHEY, CDR2 SMNVEV (reference sequence). V was trimmed by 1 base and J by 3 bases, leaving 10 bases between them. CDR3 length equals 15 residues. The sequence derives from a human donor in good health (CMV status not recorded). Some clones in this sample may be carry-over from other donors' samples. The rearrangement joins TRBV27 to TRBJ2-1; D is perhaps TRBD2 (6 bases). This specimen was cultured PBMCs, taken from culture after CMV antigen stimulation. The CDR3 bases are TGTGCCAGCAGTTTATACGGACTACGCTACAATGAGCAGTTCTTC. Amino acid sequence: CASSLYGLRYNEQFF.